This record covers a single TCR beta chain. This sample was included in a study of cytomegalovirus exposure and HLA in healthy donors. The CDR3 sequence is 13 residues long. Trimming removed 7 bases from V and 0 bases from J, with 7 bases in between. Germline CDR1 is SGHRS and CDR2 is YFSETQ. Using immunoSEQ multiplex PCR, the repertoire was profiled, and TCRdb retains in-frame clones only, with some absent. The table has about 200,000 clones, 75% to 85% seen once. The sequence came from a woman aged 25 to 45 in good health and CMV-seropositive. The V gene is TRBV5-1, the J gene TRBJ2-2; no clear D gene. Specimen: PBMCs. The CDR3 sequence: CASRDTNTGELFF. For the CDR3, the DNA is TGCGCCAGCCGAGACACGAACACCGGGGAGCTGTTTTTT.